These 28 T cell receptor beta chains were sequenced from one sample in a study of blood T cells in healthy people across ages. Through a sample-barcoded 5' primer and a J-beta primer mix, a second PCR was run for 7 to 11 cycles. TCRdb re-called the 5' RACE reads through MiXCR, storing one row per CDR3 protein. The table lists 1,300,000 or so distinct CDR3 sequences, approximately 59% of them singletons. Sequenced input: blood. Receptor source: a man aged 18 to 35 in good health.

A remark on this clonotype: At one end the junction does not follow the germline gene, possibly because of a read error. This chain connects TRBV7-8 to TRBJ2-3; tentatively, D is TRBD1 (5 bases). Germline-derived CDR1 and CDR2 are SGHVS and FQNEAQ. The CDR3 contains 15 residues. The CDR3 DNA follows: TGTGCCAGCAGCTTAGCCGAACTAAGCACAGGTACGCAGTATTTT. It translates to CASSLAELSTGTQYF.

This sequence joins TRBV20-1 and TRBJ1-4, with no clear D. The CDR3 is made up of 13 amino acids. Germline CDR1 DFQATT, CDR2 SNEGSKA (reference sequence). Trimming cost V 6 bases and J 7 bases, with 15 bases left between them. CDR3 in amino acids: CSATKTIGEKLFF. CDR3 bases: TGCAGTGCAACCAAGACAATAGGTGAAAAACTGTTTTTT.

This chain uses TRBV12-3 or TRBV12-4 with TRBJ1-4; D may be TRBD1 (5 bases). V shed 3 bases and J shed 5 bases, with 10 bases lying between them. The CDR3 length is 14 residues. The CDR3 reads CASSLRQSNEKLFF. CDR3 DNA: TGTGCCAGCAGTTTGCGACAGTCGAATGAAAAACTGTTTTTT.

The gene calls are TRBV20-1 and TRBJ2-1; a weak D match, TRBD2 (6 bases). The DNA end is more similar to TRBJ2-7, so the J call may be wrong. This CDR3 is 14 amino acids long. Looked up from germline, CDR1 is DFQATT and CDR2 is SNEGSKA (reference sequence). The CDR3 DNA is TGCAGTGCTAGAGAAGCGGGTACCTACAATGAGCAGTACGTC. It specifies CSAREAGTYNEQYV.

V is TRBV29-1 and J is TRBJ2-3; TRBD1 agrees at 8 bases. Germline V gene sequence: CDR1 SQVTM, CDR2 ANQGSEA. V lost 7 bases and J lost 0; bases outside the gene matches: 3. The CDR3 spans 13 residues. CDR3 sequence (DNA): TGCAGCGACAGGGGGACTAGCACAGATACGCAGTATTTT. As protein: CSDRGTSTDTQYF.

The chain joins TRBV28 to TRBJ1-2; D is possibly TRBD1 (5 bases). Germline V gene lookup returns CDR1 MDHEN and CDR2 SYDVKM. V dropped 2 bases and J dropped 2 bases, with 9 bases sitting between them. The CDR3 has 14 residues. CDR3 region: CASSLPEGNYGYTF. The DNA for the CDR3 is TGTGCCAGCAGTTTACCGGAGGGGAACTATGGCTACACCTTC.

The chain couples TRBV3-1 to TRBJ2-4, with 9 bases lining up with TRBD2. After removal of 0 bases from V and 1 base from J, the junction contained 10 bases not matched to a gene. Germline CDR1 and CDR2: LGHDT and YNNKEL (reference sequence). The CDR3 consists of 19 residues. The CDR3 is CASSQDSGSARVAKNIQYF. CDR3 nucleotides: TGTGCCAGCAGCCAAGATAGCGGGAGTGCGAGGGTGGCCAAAAACATTCAGTACTTC.

This sequence joins TRBV5-5 and TRBJ2-2, with D possibly TRBD2 on 6 matching bases. The CDR3 has 16 residues. Germline V gives CDR1 SGHKS, CDR2 YYEKEE (reference sequence). The V end lost 1 base, the J end lost 4 bases, and 14 bases lay between the germline ends. This CDR3 is CASSLFGRRGTGELFF. The CDR3 DNA reads TGTGCCAGCAGCTTGTTTGGGAGGCGGGGCACCGGGGAGCTGTTTTTT.

A few counts support this clonotype. The chain joins TRBV4-1 to TRBJ1-6, with no clear D. Germline V gene sequence: CDR1 MGHRA, CDR2 YSYEKL. V lost 4 bases to trimming and J lost 9 bases, with 13 bases between them. CDR3 length equals 14 residues. Written as DNA, the CDR3 is TGCGCCAGCAGCCGAGTAGGGCTCGGTTCACCCCTCCACTTT. This sequence encodes CASSRVGLGSPLHF.

This clonotype was recorded a few times. This chain uses TRBV11-2 with TRBJ2-7; TRBD1 agrees at 11 bases. Trimming cost V 2 bases and J 4 bases; bases outside gene matches: 4. The CDR3 is 15 amino acids. The V gene's germline CDR1 is SGHAT and CDR2 FQNNGV. The CDR3 here is CASSLNGQGAYEQYF. CDR3 nucleotides: TGTGCCAGCAGCTTAAACGGACAGGGGGCTTACGAGCAGTACTTC.

This clonotype is a singleton in its sample. The chain couples TRBV7-2 to TRBJ2-3, with 8 bases identical to TRBD1. V shed 5 bases, J shed 0 bases, and the junction held 13 bases outside the gene matches. Germline V gene lookup returns CDR1 SGHTA and CDR2 FQGNSA. The CDR3 totals 18 residues. In nucleotides, the CDR3 is TGTGCCAGCAGCCCAGGGGGCAGGACCTTTTCTAGCACAGATACGCAGTATTTT. Translation gives CASSPGGRTFSSTDTQYF.

This sequence joins TRBV29-1 and TRBJ2-7; TRBD1 aligns across 8 bases. V lost 0 bases, J lost 5 bases, and 6 bases stayed unmatched. Looked up from germline, CDR1 is SQVTM and CDR2 is ANQGSEA. The CDR3 extends over 14 amino acids. The DNA of the CDR3 is TGCAGCGTTGAAGATGCCGACAGGGGTAACGAGCAGTACTTC. Translation: CSVEDADRGNEQYF.

The V gene is TRBV15, the J gene TRBJ2-1; the D is unclear. V lost 1 base, J lost 5 bases, and 12 bases lay in between. The CDR3 length is 15 residues. Germline V gene lookup returns CDR1 LNHNV and CDR2 YYDKDF (reference sequence). CDR3 nucleotides: TGTGCCACCAGCAGAGGGAAACAGCCGAACAATGAGCAGTTCTTC. Translated, it gives CATSRGKQPNNEQFF.

The chain links TRBV4-1 to TRBJ2-4; 9 bases match TRBD1. The J call is in doubt because the DNA end fits TRBJ2-7 better. The CDR3 is made up of 17 amino acids. The germline CDR1 and CDR2 sequences are MGHRA and YSYEKL. The CDR3 protein is CASSQPGQGPFSYEQYF. The CDR3 nucleotides read TGCGCCAGCAGCCAACCGGGACAGGGCCCTTTTTCCTACGAGCAGTACTTC.

V is TRBV21-1 and J is TRBJ2-4; the tabulated D call, TRBD2, remains unverified against the DNA. TRBV21-1 is labeled a pseudogene. The CDR3 covers 14 residues. The CDR3 spells CASGGGTSAPLQYF. CDR3 nucleotide sequence: TGTGCCAGCGGAGGAGGGACTAGTGCTCCGTTGCAGTACTTC.

The chain uses TRBV6-1 and TRBJ2-5; no reliable D call. This CDR3 has 14 amino acids. Trimming removed 0 bases from V and 4 bases from J, with 9 bases in between. Germline values: CDR1 MNHNS, CDR2 SASEGT. CDR3 sequence reads: CASSEATARETQYF. The CDR3 bases are TGTGCCAGCAGTGAAGCTACAGCCCGAGAGACCCAGTACTTC.

The CDR3 DNA follows: TGCAGTGCTAGAGATAGCGGGAGGGTAGCATCGTACGAGCAGTACTTC. Protein: CSARDSGRVASYEQYF. The gene calls are TRBV20-1 and TRBJ2-7, with 11 bases aligning to TRBD2. The CDR3 is 16 amino acids. V trimming: 0 bases; J trimming: 4 bases; junction bases outside the gene matches: 8. The V gene's germline CDR1 is DFQATT and CDR2 SNEGSKA (reference sequence).

This clonotype has a single count. The CDR3: CASSPIAGTTDTQYF. CDR3 DNA sequence: TGTGCCAGCAGTCCCATAGCGGGGACCACAGATACGCAGTATTTT. V and J are TRBV6-4 and TRBJ2-3, with 8 bases identical to TRBD2. V lost 5 bases, J lost 2 bases, and 6 bases stayed unmatched. The CDR3 loop spans 15 amino acids. CDR1 MRHNA and CDR2 SNTAGT come from the germline V gene.

The rearrangement joins TRBV20-1 to TRBJ2-7; TRBD2 matches 8 bases. Gene TRBJ2-4 matches the end of the DNA better, so the J call may be wrong. This CDR3 contains 14 residues. Germline-derived CDR1 and CDR2 are DFQATT and SNEGSKA (reference sequence). The CDR3 loop reads CSANPDRGGNIQYF. The CDR3 DNA sequence: TGCAGTGCAAACCCGGATCGGGGGGGAAACATTCAGTACTTC.

This rearrangement joins TRBV29-1 to TRBJ1-2; D gene unclear. The CDR3 runs 13 residues. Germline-derived CDR1 and CDR2 are SQVTM and ANQGSEA. V lost 0 bases and J lost 7, with 12 bases in between. CDR3 sequence reads: CSVEDWPAGGYTF. In DNA, the CDR3 is TGCAGCGTTGAAGATTGGCCAGCTGGTGGCTACACCTTC.

As regards this clonotype: The junction does not match germline at one end; this may be a read error. The chain uses TRBV12-3 or TRBV12-4 and TRBJ2-7; weak D call: TRBD1 (6 bases). This CDR3 is built from 18 residues. The DNA for the CDR3 is TGTGCCAGCAGCAAGGGTCCCCGGACAGCCCCGTACTCCAACGAGCAGTACTTC. Amino acid sequence: CASSKGPRTAPYSNEQYF.

This clonotype turned up a few times. This sequence joins TRBV27 and TRBJ1-5, with a possible D match to TRBD1 (5 bases). CDR3 length: 14 residues. The germline V and J ends were trimmed by 2 bases and 7 bases, with 12 bases remaining between them. Germline V gives CDR1 MNHEY, CDR2 SMNVEV (reference sequence). For the CDR3, the DNA is TGTGCCAGCAGTTTAGCGGAGGGGATCCAGCCCCAGCATTTT. It yields the protein CASSLAEGIQPQHF.

This clonotype has just one count. At one boundary the junction diverges from the germline segment, which might be a read error. This rearrangement joins TRBV9 to TRBJ2-1; D could derive from TRBD1 or TRBD2 (5 bases each). The CDR3 totals 14 residues. Germline CDR1 SGDLS, CDR2 YYNGEE. The CDR3 loop reads CASSASGRGNGQFF. CDR3 sequence (DNA): TGTGCCAGCAGCGCTTCAGGGAGAGGCAATGGGCAGTTCTTC.

This chain connects TRBV7-6 to TRBJ2-3; 10 positions match TRBD2. The CDR3 contains 18 residues. Germline lookup yields CDR1 SGHVS and CDR2 FNYEAQ. V dropped 5 bases and J dropped 3; count of bases not matched to a gene: 14. The DNA for the CDR3 is TGTGCCAGCAGCCCAAACCTATACCCTAGCGGGGGTACAGATACGCAGTATTTT. Translated, it gives CASSPNLYPSGGTDTQYF.

Written as DNA, the CDR3 is TGTGCCACCAGGTCGGACAGGGGCTATGGCTACACCTTC. This translates into CATRSDRGYGYTF. The gene calls are TRBV10-3 and TRBJ1-2; the match to TRBD1 covers 9 bases. J gave up 4 bases and V 10 bases, and 7 bases lay outside the gene matches. Germline V gene sequence: CDR1 ENHRY, CDR2 SYGVKD. The CDR3 has 13 residues.

The V call is TRBV10-3, the J call TRBJ1-2, with D unclear. Trimming stripped 10 bases from V and 8 bases from J, with 14 bases between. The CDR3 extends over 11 amino acids. CDR1 is ENHRY and CDR2 is SYGVKD in the germline V gene. The CDR3 nucleotides are TGTGCCACCGAAGCAGGTATCGGCTACACCTTC. This codes for CATEAGIGYTF.

This clonotype was seen a single time. The chain employs TRBV2 and TRBJ1-5; D perhaps matches TRBD1 (5 bases). The V and J ends lost 2 bases and 0 bases respectively, with 14 bases between them. The CDR3 consists of 17 residues. Germline CDR1 is SNHLY and CDR2 is FYNNEI. CDR3 bases: TGTGCCAGCAGTGAATATGGGGCGAGGTATAGCAATCAGCCCCAGCATTTT. It codes for CASSEYGARYSNQPQHF. Complete variable domain (other parts from reference TRBV2 and TRBJ1-5): EPEVTQTPSHQVTQMGQEVILRCVPISNHLYFYWYRQILGQKVEFLVSFYNNEISEKSEIFDDQFSVERPDGSNFTLKIRSTKLEDSAMYFCASSEYGARYSNQPQHFGDGTRLSIL.

This clonotype was recorded a few times. The CDR3 region is CASSETTSETQYF. Written as DNA, the CDR3 is TGCGCCAGCAGTGAAACTACAAGTGAGACCCAGTACTTC. The chain joins TRBV10-2 to TRBJ2-5; D is ambiguous. The CDR3 has 13 residues. Germline-derived CDR1 and CDR2 are WSHSY and SAAADI. V was shortened by 3 bases and J by 5 bases, with 10 bases between the two germline ends.